What follows are 23 T cell receptor beta chains derived from one specimen sequenced in a study of regulatory T cells in long-lasting Graves disease. Construction of TCR beta libraries relied on iRepertoire HTBI primers and on Arm-PCR targeting CDR3 regions. A single record per CDR3 protein comes from TCRdb applying MiXCR to the multiplex PCR reads. The table lists 350,000 to 500,000 distinct CDR3 sequences, around 15% of them singletons. Sample time point: newly diagnosed GD, antithyroid drugs for less than 3 months. RNA from PBMCs was the source of the TCR library. Another study also made use of these data, one on T cells in Graves' hyperthyroidism and ophthalmopathy.

The source material was peripheral blood mononuclear cells (PBMCs), sampled at new diagnosis, from a patient treated with antithyroid drugs. The receptors stem from a young woman with Graves disease.

This clonotype came up many times. This chain connects TRBV30 to TRBJ1-2; no firm D call. Per the germline V gene, CDR1 is GTSNPN and CDR2 is SVGIG (reference sequence). Trimming shortened V by 4 bases and J by 7 bases, and 19 bases separated the two germline ends. This CDR3 region has 14 residues. CDR3 DNA sequence: TGTGCCTGGACCCCTTCATGGGCGGGAGGTGGCTACACCTTC. This gives the protein CAWTPSWAGGGYTF.

In its sample, this clonotype was seen many times. V usage is TRBV12-5 and J usage is TRBJ2-1; D assignment may be TRBD1 or TRBD2 (5 bases each). The CDR3 loop spans 15 amino acids. Germline CDR1 and CDR2: LGHNT and FRNRAP. V was clipped by 8 bases and J by 4 bases, with 18 bases between them. Here the CDR3 reads CASHSGYGDYNEQFF. The CDR3 nucleotides read TGTGCTAGTCATTCAGGGTACGGGGATTACAATGAGCAGTTCTTC.

This chain links TRBV29-1 with TRBJ1-1; D is unresolved. The CDR3 loop spans 13 amino acids. V was pared by 8 bases and J by 1 base, with 14 bases between. CDR1 SQVTM and CDR2 ANQGSEA come from the germline V gene. The CDR3 loop reads CSYLQERNTEAFF. CDR3 bases: TGCAGCTACTTACAAGAACGGAACACTGAAGCTTTCTTT. The complete variable domain, with remaining parts taken from reference TRBV29-1 and TRBJ1-1, reads SAVISQKPSRDICQRGTSLTIQCQVDSQVTMMFWYRQQPGQSLTLIATANQGSEATYESGFVIDKFPISRPNLTFSTLTVSNMSPEDSSIYLCSYLQERNTEAFFGQGTRLTVV.

This clonotype was counted ten times or more. The chain carries TRBV2 and TRBJ1-2; 8 bases map to TRBD1. CDR3 length: 15 residues. In germline, CDR1 is SNHLY, CDR2 FYNNEI. The junction had 9 bases not matched to a gene; V was cut back by 6 bases and J by 3 bases. The CDR3 here is CASSTQGARDYGYTF. CDR3 nucleotides: TGTGCCAGCAGCACCCAGGGGGCGCGTGACTATGGCTACACCTTC.

This clonotype has a count of ten or more. The chain uses TRBV27 and TRBJ2-7, with D possibly matching TRBD1 (6 bases). The CDR3 contains 15 residues. CDR1 is MNHEY, CDR2 SMNVEV, per germline (reference sequence). Trimming stripped 6 bases from V and 2 bases from J, with 17 bases between. The CDR3 DNA follows: TGTGCCAGCAGCAAGTGGCAGGGGACAACCTACGAGCAGTACTTC. Protein product: CASSKWQGTTYEQYF.

This clonotype was picked up many times. The chain recombines TRBV2 with TRBJ1-2, with a weak D call TRBD1 (6 bases). Between the trimmed V and J ends, which lost 4 bases and 8 bases, there was a span of 14 bases. The CDR3 has 13 amino acids. Germline CDR1 is SNHLY and CDR2 is FYNNEI. The CDR3 loop is CASSVNRASGYTF. The CDR3 DNA reads TGTGCCAGCAGTGTAAACAGGGCGAGCGGCTACACCTTC.

This clonotype was seen many times. V usage is TRBV27 and J usage is TRBJ1-2; D is possibly TRBD1 (5 bases). Trimming pared 5 bases from V and 6 bases from J, leaving 10 bases between. The length of the CDR3 is 12 residues. The germline V gene encodes CDR1 MNHEY and CDR2 SMNVEV (reference sequence). The CDR3 coding sequence is TGTGCCAGCAGTGATAACAGGAATGGCTACACCTTC. This encodes CASSDNRNGYTF.

This clonotype was seen many times. This sequence joins TRBV28 and TRBJ2-1; TRBD2 agrees at 7 bases. Germline V gives CDR1 MDHEN, CDR2 SYDVKM. Losses at the gene ends were 4 bases for V and 3 bases for J; bases not matched to a gene: 3. This CDR3 comprises 14 residues. CDR3 sequence (DNA): TGTGCCAGCAGTTGGGCGGGGGTCTACAATGAGCAGTTCTTC. Protein: CASSWAGVYNEQFF. The full variable domain, in which reference TRBV28 and TRBJ2-1 provide the parts outside the CDR3, is DVKVTQSSRYLVKRTGEKVFLECVQDMDHENMFWYRQDPGLGLRLIYFSYDVKMKEKGDIPEGYSVSREKKERFSLILESASTNQTSMYLCASSWAGVYNEQFFGPGTRLTVL.

This clonotype was picked up many times. The V gene is TRBV11-3, the J gene TRBJ2-6, with 12 bases fitting TRBD1. The CDR3 has 18 amino acids. Germline V gene data show CDR1 as SGHNT and CDR2 as YENEEA. V shed 5 bases and J 4 bases; nucleotides not matched to a gene: 9. In DNA form, the CDR3 reads TGTGCCAGCAGCCCGGGACAGGGGGCGATCGAAGGGGCCAACGTCCTGACTTTC. This encodes CASSPGQGAIEGANVLTF.

This clonotype occurred many times. This chain uses TRBV10-2 with TRBJ2-1, with a tentative D call TRBD2 (5 bases). The germline gives CDR1 WSHSY, CDR2 SAAADI. The CDR3 is 15 amino acids. Deletions cut 3 bases from V and 7 bases from J, with 16 bases between. Here the CDR3 DNA reads TGCGCCAGCAGTGATGGACTGCCTAGTCGGAATGAGCAGTTCTTC. Translation gives CASSDGLPSRNEQFF.

This clonotype was counted at least ten times. The J gene is TRBJ1-5, the V gene TRBV3-1; maybe TRBD1 (5 bases). Trimming pared 5 bases from V and 1 base from J, leaving 12 bases between. CDR1 is LGHDT, CDR2 YNNKEL, per germline (reference sequence). The CDR3 has 15 residues. CDR3: CASSIGAWSNQPQHF. CDR3 sequence (DNA): TGTGCCAGCAGCATCGGGGCGTGGAGCAATCAGCCCCAGCATTTT.

This clonotype occurred many times. The chain combines TRBV20-1 with TRBJ1-2; D unclear. This CDR3 is 11 amino acids long. Germline V gene data show CDR1 as DFQATT and CDR2 as SNEGSKA (reference sequence). Trimming removed 3 bases from V and 8 bases from J, with 10 bases in between. In DNA form, the CDR3 reads TGCAGTGCTAGGGGCGACTCGGGCTACACCTTC. Translation: CSARGDSGYTF.

This clonotype was counted ten times or more. The chain recombines TRBV20-1 with TRBJ1-1; D might be TRBD1 (6 bases). V dropped 3 bases and J dropped 3 bases, with 17 bases sitting between them. The CDR3 totals 15 residues. The V gene's germline CDR1 is DFQATT and CDR2 SNEGSKA (reference sequence). In DNA, the CDR3 is TGCAGTGCTAGCCGACCGACAGGATTTGACACTGAAGCTTTCTTT. Protein sequence: CSASRPTGFDTEAFF.

This clonotype was recorded a few times. The chain has TRBV4-3 and TRBJ1-5, with D uncertain. CDR3 length: 15 amino acids. V was cut by 1 base and J by 2 bases, with 9 bases left in between. Germline V gene data show CDR1 as LGHNA and CDR2 as YSLEER. The CDR3 DNA reads as TGCGCCAGCAGCCAAGCAATGACGGGCAATCAGCCCCAGCATTTT. Translating it yields CASSQAMTGNQPQHF.

This clonotype was picked up many times. The rearrangement uses TRBV28 and TRBJ1-1; 9 bases are shared with TRBD1. Germline V gives CDR1 MDHEN, CDR2 SYDVKM. Trimming took 5 bases from V and 5 from J; bases not matched to a gene: 12. CDR3 size: 16 residues. The CDR3 coding sequence is TGTGCCAGCAGTCCTCGGACAGGGGAAAGGCAAACTGAAGCTTTCTTT. This translates into CASSPRTGERQTEAFF.

This clonotype appeared many times. The chain couples TRBV6-5 to TRBJ1-1, with 7 bases that match TRBD1. The CDR3 is 13 residues long. V dropped 2 bases and J dropped 7; count of bases not matched to a gene: 4. CDR1 is MNHEY, CDR2 SVGAGI, per germline. The CDR3 protein is CASSYLHRGEAFF. In DNA form, the CDR3 reads TGTGCCAGCAGTTACCTTCACAGGGGTGAAGCTTTCTTT.

The V and J genes are TRBV10-3 and TRBJ2-1, with D tentatively TRBD2 (6 bases). V dropped 6 bases and J dropped 4 bases, with 16 bases sitting between them. Germline-derived CDR1 and CDR2 are ENHRY and SYGVKD. The CDR3 is 15 amino acids. The CDR3 loop is CAISKTGTHYNEQFF. As DNA, the CDR3 is TGTGCCATCAGCAAAACCGGGACTCATTACAATGAGCAGTTCTTC.

V usage is TRBV6-2 or TRBV6-3 and J usage is TRBJ2-1; D remains unclear. Trimming took 0 bases from V and 6 from J, leaving 9 bases between them. The germline gives CDR1 MNHEY, CDR2 SVGEGT. The CDR3 consists of 14 residues. CDR3 bases: TGTGCCAGCAGTTACTCCAACGCTCTCAATGAGCAGTTCTTC. Its translation: CASSYSNALNEQFF.

This clonotype was observed many times. This chain uses TRBV2 with TRBJ1-1, with D possibly matching TRBD1 (5 bases). CDR1 is SNHLY and CDR2 is FYNNEI in the germline V gene. The CDR3 is 15 residues long. Deletions cut 6 bases from V and 4 bases from J, with 18 bases between. This CDR3 reads CASRPTAGISTEAFF. The CDR3 bases are TGTGCCAGCAGACCCACGGCAGGGATTTCCACTGAAGCTTTCTTT.

To note about this clonotype: Given a much more abundant clone one base away, this may be a read error. This sequence joins TRBV28 and TRBJ1-5; D gene unclear. Trimming pared 5 bases from V and 5 bases from J, leaving 19 bases between. Germline loops: CDR1 MDHEN, CDR2 SYDVKM. CDR3 size: 16 residues. This CDR3 reads CASSESMVQAYQPQHF. For the CDR3, the DNA is TGTGCCAGCAGTGAGTCGATGGTGCAGGCATATCAGCCCCAGCATTTT.

This clonotype was recorded a few times. The chain is built from TRBV2 and TRBJ2-2; D perhaps matches TRBD2 (5 bases). There are 15 residues in the CDR3. The germline gives CDR1 SNHLY, CDR2 FYNNEI. V was pared by 7 bases and J by 6 bases, with 18 bases between. CDR3 coding DNA: TGTGCCAGCACGAGTTTCGAAGGAGGAGCCGGGGAGCTGTTTTTT. Protein product: CASTSFEGGAGELFF.

In this sample, this clonotype turned up many times. This chain uses TRBV27 with TRBJ1-1; possibly TRBD1 for D (6 bases). The CDR3 spans 13 residues. From germline, CDR1 is MNHEY and CDR2 SMNVEV (reference sequence). Trimming cost V 7 bases and J 8 bases, with 17 bases left between them. The DNA for the CDR3 is TGTGCCAGCACCTTAGGGCAGGGGCGCGAAGCTTTCTTT. Translation: CASTLGQGREAFF.

V is TRBV4-1 and J is TRBJ1-4; D ambiguous. CDR3 length: 15 residues. Trimming took 0 bases from V and 8 from J, leaving 13 bases between them. Germline CDR1 MGHRA, CDR2 YSYEKL. The DNA of the CDR3 is TGCGCCAGCAGCCAAGAAGGGTTCGCTGAGGAAAAACTGTTTTTT. This sequence encodes CASSQEGFAEEKLFF.